This T cell receptor beta chain is drawn from a study of cytomegalovirus exposure and HLA in healthy donors. Whole-study results and caveats: What was likely a sequencing artifact was a cluster of highly shared sequence variants. Later analysis identified about 15,000 TCR beta sequences associated with HLA alleles, using a false discovery rate threshold of 0.05. Later, TCR association rates were found to vary by HLA locus, highest for DRB1 and lowest for HLA-C.

This CDR3 spans 14 amino acids. CDR1 is MNHEY and CDR2 is SVGAGI in the germline V gene. J was trimmed by 8 bases and V by 6 bases; bases with no gene match: 10. With regard to this clone: The antigen is not known.

Vbeta (60) and Jbeta (13) primers were used in the PCR. TCRdb keeps only in-frame clones here, not all; method: immunoSEQ multiplex PCR. The sample includes around 100,000 clones, roughly 73% of them seen just once. Healthy donors of bone marrow made up the group. The TCR sequence derives from a woman aged 25 to 39 in good health and CMV-seronegative. The sequenced material came from PBMCs. The chain has TRBV6-5 and TRBJ2-1; 7 bases align to TRBD1. The CDR3 sequence: CASRDMRQGDEQFF. The CDR3 DNA follows: TGTGCCAGCAGGGACATGCGACAGGGCGATGAGCAGTTCTTC.